This T cell receptor (beta chain) comes out of a study of breast tumors, draining lymph nodes, adjacent tissues (TCRdb year 2016). As for the study more broadly: Breast cancer patients provided tumor, adjacent nontumor tissue and axillary lymph nodes, and the study compared the TCR beta repertoires across these three sources. The study aimed to assess the relationships and possible T-cell exchange between tumor, surrounding tissue and draining lymph node repertoires in human breast cancer. Overall study results and their limits: Tumor and nontumor tissue repertoires were significantly more similar in luminal-like than in basal-like breast cancer. A scenario in which most tumor T cells derive from the lymph node and then expand within tumor tissue was judged to be consistent with the data. Tumor T-cell repertoires showed less diversity than lymph node repertoires and more diversity than nontumor tissue repertoires, and tumor T-cell repertoires showed preferential V and J gene usage. The conclusion that tumor T cells originate in lymph nodes was framed as consistent with a hypothesis rather than directly demonstrated.

Adjacent samples were composed of nontumor breast tissue surrounding the tumor. For sequencing, an Illumina HiSeq 2000 was employed. TCR beta chain libraries were generated through multiplex PCR amplification. The amplified TCR beta chain products were analyzed by high-throughput sequencing. TCRdb reworked the public reads: Q25 trimming with fastp, MiXCR clone assembly, productive beta chains retained. All rows with the same CDR3 protein become a single entry with the most common DNA and genes. This sample has 14,000 or so distinct CDR3 sequences in its table, and around 54% of those were observed once. 25% to 35% of the sample belongs to the ten largest clones. The junction shows trimming of 3 bases on V and 15 bases on J, and the gene matches do not reach 20 bases of it. The CDR3 has 15 amino acids, counting the end cysteine and phenylalanine. The only DNA kept is the CDR3, 45 bases in frame from the first base. CDR1 and CDR2, looked up from the germline V gene, are SQVTM and ANQGSEA.

Note on this clonotype: The antigen it recognizes is unknown. Nothing much larger sits one base from this clone, and base qualities are not available.

The clonotype was recovered from a female donor with breast cancer. Some clones in this sample may be carry-over from other donors' samples. The rearranged chain carries TRBV29-1 and TRBJ2-1; 7 bases in between match TRBD2. Sample: tumor-adjacent breast tissue. The CDR3 has the sequence CSVDDGTKRSQKAFF. The nucleotide sequence is given as TGCAGCGTTGATGACGGGACTAAGCGGTCTCAAAAGGCGTTCTTC.